This T cell receptor beta chain was retrieved from a study of human T cells and chemical hapten exposure. Study overall: Small pooled library volume differences mainly caused per-sample TCR yield variation.

The library labeled individual cDNA molecules by adding unique molecular identifiers to them. Original data processing: Sequenced samples showed a median of 95,638 TCRs each, with counts running from about 22,000 to 700,000. TCRdb re-called the 5' RACE reads through MiXCR, storing one row per CDR3 protein. TCRdb's processing, not the authors', yielded these V and J calls. There are 81,000 or so distinct CDR3 sequences in the sample; roughly 8% occur only once, and about 2.1% lies in the top ten. Extraction of total RNA was performed on unfractionated whole blood. General observations from the study: With DPC sensitization, TCRs exceeding 1 in 1000 frequency showed no change.

Trimming stripped 0 bases from V and 5 bases from J, with 15 bases between. The V gene's germline CDR1 is SGHRS and CDR2 YFSETQ. This CDR3 comprises 15 residues. Ten or more counts support this clonotype. Its specificity is unknown. This chain links TRBV5-1 with TRBJ2-7; no clear D. The clonotype originates from a male donor in good health. In DNA form, the CDR3 reads TGCGCCAGCAGCTTGGCCTCCCCCCTAGTCAACGAGCAGTACTTC. Protein sequence: CASSLASPLVNEQYF.